The 30 T cell receptor beta chains in this list originate from one sample, sequenced in a study of regulatory T cells in long-lasting Graves disease. The time point here: newly diagnosed GD, antithyroid drugs for less than 3 months. With RNA extracted from PBMCs as input, the TCR library was made. Building the TCR beta libraries relied on iRepertoire HTBI primers, and CDR3 regions underwent Arm-PCR. From the multiplex PCR reads, TCRdb called clonotypes with MiXCR, one entry per CDR3 protein. The data hold around 450,000 distinct CDR3 sequences, with roughly 15% observed a single time. These data were also reused for a study on T cells in Graves' hyperthyroidism and ophthalmopathy.

The sequenced sample was peripheral blood mononuclear cells (PBMCs), obtained at new diagnosis, from a patient treated with antithyroid drugs. The receptors were gathered from a woman between 40 and 55 years old with Graves disease.

J is TRBJ2-4 and V is TRBV6-1, with TRBD2 matching 7 bases. The CDR3 runs to 16 residues. Germline V CDR1 and CDR2: MNHNS, SASEGT. After removal of 8 bases from V and 0 bases from J, the junction contained 10 bases not matched to a gene. CDR3 residues: CASLGGSGPAKNIQYF. Here the CDR3 DNA reads TGTGCCAGCCTCGGCGGGAGTGGGCCAGCCAAAAACATTCAGTACTTC.

This clonotype was found a few times. The V call is TRBV9, the J call TRBJ1-6, with D uncertain. The CDR3 has 16 residues. With 2 bases removed from V and 0 bases from J, the gap between germline ends came to 9 bases. Germline V gene lookup returns CDR1 SGDLS and CDR2 YYNGEE. The CDR3 spells CASSVGGSSYNSPLHF. In nucleotides, the CDR3 is TGTGCCAGCAGCGTCGGAGGGAGCTCCTATAATTCACCCCTCCACTTT.

This clonotype was counted at least ten times. The CDR3, as DNA: TGTGCCAGCAGCCTCACTAACAGGGGGCTGAATTCACCCCTCCACTTT. This translates into CASSLTNRGLNSPLHF. This chain connects TRBV2 to TRBJ1-6; 9 nucleotides agree with TRBD1. The CDR3 is 16 residues long. With V trimmed by 6 bases and J by 7 bases, 10 bases remained unmatched. Germline V gene sequence: CDR1 SNHLY, CDR2 FYNNEI.

This sequence joins TRBV5-1 and TRBJ2-1; 9 bases map to TRBD1. CDR1 is SGHRS, CDR2 YFSETQ, per germline. V gave up 2 bases and J gave up 8 bases; unmatched junction bases: 8. CDR3 length: 15 amino acids. CDR3 nucleotides: TGCGCCAGCAGCTTCGAGCACAGGGGGCTAGATGAGCAGTTCTTC. Its translation: CASSFEHRGLDEQFF.

This clonotype was recorded many times. The V gene is TRBV7-9, the J gene TRBJ1-2; 9 positions match TRBD1. The CDR3 is made up of 14 amino acids. CDR1 and CDR2 from the germline V gene are SEHNR and FQNEAQ (reference sequence). Unmatched junction bases numbered 9, after V lost 7 bases and J lost 6 bases. CDR3 sequence: CASNIQGAWDGYTF. As DNA, the CDR3 is TGTGCCAGCAACATACAGGGGGCGTGGGATGGCTACACCTTC.

In this sample, this clonotype turned up many times. The chain joins TRBV11-3 to TRBJ2-3; 9 bases fit TRBD1. Germline V lookup: CDR1 SGHNT, CDR2 YENEEA. V lost 5 bases to trimming and J lost 3 bases; unmatched junction nucleotides: 3. The CDR3 has 14 residues. CDR3 loop: CASSTDRGTDTQYF. CDR3 coding DNA: TGTGCCAGCAGCACCGACAGGGGGACAGATACGCAGTATTTT.

Only a few counts were recorded for this clonotype. A single base separates this from a much larger clone, so it may be a read error. The V gene is TRBV12-3 or TRBV12-4, the J gene TRBJ1-2; D not certain. CDR3 length equals 13 residues. The CDR3 nucleotides are TGTGCCAGCAGTTCAGACGTATTCTATAGCTACACCTTC. This translates into CASSSDVFYSYTF.

This clonotype was detected many times. CDR3 nucleotides: TGCGCCAGCAGCTTGGAGCCAGGAGGAAGTGCAACTAATGAAAAACTGTTTTTT. This translates into CASSLEPGGSATNEKLFF. The rearrangement joins TRBV5-1 to TRBJ1-4; D unclear. This CDR3 is 18 amino acids long. V dropped 0 bases and J dropped 0 bases, with 15 bases sitting between them. In germline, CDR1 is SGHRS, CDR2 YFSETQ.

This clonotype has ten or more counts. The V and J genes are TRBV2 and TRBJ2-3; 8 bases align to TRBD1. CDR3 length equals 14 residues. V lost 7 bases and J lost 5; bases outside the gene matches: 8. Germline V lookup: CDR1 SNHLY, CDR2 FYNNEI. The CDR3 nucleotides read TGTGCCAGCACCGGACAGGGCTTGGGAGATACGCAGTATTTT. Translating it yields CASTGQGLGDTQYF.

In this sample, this clonotype turned up a few times. V usage is TRBV3-1 and J usage is TRBJ2-1, with 10 bases aligning to TRBD1. V was clipped by 1 base and J by 8 bases; unmatched bases: 5. The CDR3 has 15 amino acids. Germline V CDR1 and CDR2: LGHDT, YNNKEL (reference sequence). DNA of the CDR3: TGTGCCAGCAGCCAAGGACAGGGGGCTGGTGATGAGCAGTTCTTC. Encoded protein: CASSQGQGAGDEQFF.

This clonotype was counted a few times. This chain links TRBV9 with TRBJ2-1; D is tentatively TRBD1 or TRBD2 (5 bases each). CDR1 SGDLS and CDR2 YYNGEE come from the germline V gene. With 0 bases removed from V and 7 bases from J, the gap between germline ends came to 14 bases. The CDR3 runs to 15 residues. CDR3 DNA: TGTGCCAGCAGCGTAGGGGCAGGGTCGGGGAATGAGCAGTTCTTC. As protein: CASSVGAGSGNEQFF.

This clonotype was detected many times. V and J are TRBV9 and TRBJ1-6, with 7 bases aligning to TRBD1. The junction had 6 bases not matched to a gene; V was cut back by 0 bases and J by 9 bases. Germline V gene sequence: CDR1 SGDLS, CDR2 YYNGEE. The CDR3 is made up of 15 amino acids. Written as DNA, the CDR3 is TGTGCCAGCAGCGTAGCAGGGACAGAGACTTCACCCCTCCACTTT. It encodes CASSVAGTETSPLHF. Full variable domain (missing parts from reference TRBV9 and TRBJ1-6): DSGVTQTPKHLITATGQRVTLRCSPRSGDLSVYWYQQSLDQGLQFLIQYYNGEERAKGNILERFSAQQFPDLHSELNLSSLELGDSALYFCASSVAGTETSPLHFGNGTRLTVT.

This rearrangement joins TRBV15 to TRBJ2-7, with D uncertain. The CDR3 runs to 14 residues. In germline, CDR1 is LNHNV, CDR2 YYDKDF (reference sequence). Trimming removed 8 bases from V and 6 bases from J, with 20 bases in between. DNA of the CDR3: TGTGCCACCCAAGATGGCGGTTTTTGGGGCGAGCAGTACTTC. Translation: CATQDGGFWGEQYF.

This clonotype was detected many times. The chain employs TRBV20-1 and TRBJ2-7; 7 bases agree with TRBD1. The CDR3 contains 15 residues. V shed 3 bases, J shed 3 bases, and the junction held 11 bases outside the gene matches. Germline CDR1 and CDR2: DFQATT and SNEGSKA (reference sequence). CDR3 in amino acids: CSASMSRQGSYEQYF. In DNA form, the CDR3 reads TGCAGTGCTAGTATGTCCCGACAGGGAAGCTACGAGCAGTACTTC.

Many counts were recorded for this clonotype. J is TRBJ1-1 and V is TRBV12-3 or TRBV12-4, with no clear D. V lost 4 bases and J lost 5, with 11 bases in between. The CDR3 runs 13 residues. CDR3 in DNA: TGTGCCAGCAGTTCGGATTTAGGGACTGAAGCTTTCTTT. Encoded protein: CASSSDLGTEAFF.

This clonotype was found a few times. The V gene is TRBV7-2, the J gene TRBJ2-2; 8 bases line up with TRBD2. The V segment lost 1 base and the J segment 4 bases; nucleotides outside the gene matches: 5. The CDR3 is made up of 16 amino acids. CDR1 is SGHTA, CDR2 FQGNSA, per germline. The CDR3: CASSLVGTRVTGELFF. CDR3 in DNA: TGTGCCAGCAGCTTAGTCGGGACTAGGGTCACCGGGGAGCTGTTTTTT.

The chain couples TRBV20-1 to TRBJ2-5; 12 bases are a match to TRBD2. Germline V lookup: CDR1 DFQATT, CDR2 SNEGSKA (reference sequence). The CDR3 runs 17 residues. V gave up 5 bases and J gave up 7 bases; unmatched junction bases: 17. The DNA of the CDR3 is TGCAGTGCTCCCGCTCCTGGACTAGCGGGATTCCGACGGACCCAGTACTTC. It translates to CSAPAPGLAGFRRTQYF.

In this sample, this clonotype turned up many times. The chain is built from TRBV7-9 and TRBJ2-1, with 12 bases aligning to TRBD2. CDR3 length equals 16 residues. CDR1 is SEHNR and CDR2 is FQNEAQ in the germline V gene (reference sequence). V trimming: 5 bases; J trimming: 2 bases; junction bases outside the gene matches: 4. CDR3 in DNA: TGTGCCAGCAGCCAAGGACTAGCGGGGCCCTACAATGAGCAGTTCTTC. Translation gives CASSQGLAGPYNEQFF.

This clonotype appeared many times. This chain links TRBV12-3 or TRBV12-4 with TRBJ2-1; D is unclear. V shed 3 bases and J shed 7 bases, with 10 bases lying between them. The CDR3 sequence is 13 residues long. Written as DNA, the CDR3 is TGTGCCAGCAGTTTGAGCCTTATTAATGAGCAGTTCTTC. It translates to CASSLSLINEQFF.

In regard to this clonotype: A single base separates this from a much larger clone, so it may be a read error. V gene TRBV2 combines with J gene TRBJ2-1; D might be TRBD1 or TRBD2, each matching 6 bases. The germline V gene encodes CDR1 SNHLY and CDR2 FYNNEI. CDR3 length: 15 residues. The DNA of the CDR3 is TGTGTCAGCAGAGGGGGTCTAGCGTCGGACAATGAGCAGTTCTTC. This sequence encodes CVSRGGLASDNEQFF.

This clonotype was counted at least ten times. This chain joins TRBV28 and TRBJ2-5, with 12 bases aligning to TRBD2. There are 20 residues in the CDR3. CDR1 is MDHEN, CDR2 SYDVKM, per germline. Trimming at V came to 7 bases and at J to 5 bases, leaving 23 bases not matched to a gene. The CDR3 nucleotides are TGTGCCAGCACTGGTCCAGGCCACACCGGACTAGCGGGGATCTGGGAGACCCAGTACTTC. It yields the protein CASTGPGHTGLAGIWETQYF.

This clonotype appeared many times. The chain employs TRBV11-3 and TRBJ2-5; 10 bases map to TRBD2. Germline V lookup: CDR1 SGHNT, CDR2 YENEEA. The J segment lost 5 bases and the V segment lost 5 bases, leaving 11 bases of the junction unmatched. The length of the CDR3 is 16 residues. CDR3 coding DNA: TGTGCCAGCAGCGGCAGAGGGCCTAGCGGGAGTGAGACCCAGTACTTC. It specifies CASSGRGPSGSETQYF.

V is TRBV7-2 and J is TRBJ2-7; 13 bases match TRBD2. This CDR3 region has 15 residues. Germline V gene sequence: CDR1 SGHTA, CDR2 FQGNSA. J gave up 6 bases and V 6 bases, and 8 bases lay outside the gene matches. The CDR3 DNA is TGTGCCAGCAGTGCCCGACTAGCGGGAGGAGGCGAGCAGTACTTC. This translates into CASSARLAGGGEQYF.

In its sample, this clonotype was seen many times. V gene TRBV28 combines with J gene TRBJ2-3, with a possible D match to TRBD1 (6 bases). This CDR3 has 15 residues. V shed 3 bases and J shed 0 bases, with 10 bases lying between them. Germline lookup yields CDR1 MDHEN and CDR2 SYDVKM. The CDR3 spells CASSFPQGSTDTQYF. The CDR3 DNA follows: TGTGCCAGCAGTTTTCCCCAGGGGAGCACAGATACGCAGTATTTT.

This clonotype came up many times. The rearrangement joins TRBV15 to TRBJ2-1; 7 positions agree with TRBD2. V lost 0 bases, J lost 12 bases, and 11 bases stayed unmatched. Germline V lookup: CDR1 LNHNV, CDR2 YYDKDF (reference sequence). CDR3 length equals 15 residues. The CDR3 reads CATSRDTGTTIGQFF. The CDR3, as DNA: TGTGCCACCAGCAGAGACACCGGGACTACCATAGGGCAGTTCTTC.

This clonotype was counted only a few times. V is TRBV27 and J is TRBJ2-5; the D gene is possibly TRBD2 (5 bases). Germline CDR1 MNHEY, CDR2 SMNVEV (reference sequence). CDR3 length: 14 amino acids. V was shortened by 0 bases and J by 5 bases, with 10 bases between the two germline ends. CDR3 in amino acids: CASSLSAGMETQYF. CDR3 sequence (DNA): TGTGCCAGCAGTTTATCGGCCGGGATGGAGACCCAGTACTTC.

For this clonotype: Given a much more abundant clone one base away, this may be a read error. The rearrangement links TRBV29-1 to TRBJ2-3, with D tentatively TRBD1 or TRBD2 (5 bases each). The CDR3 contains 15 residues. Germline CDR1 and CDR2: SQVTM and ANQGSEA. Deletions cut 1 base from V and 2 bases from J, with 13 bases between. CDR3 nucleotides: TGCAGCGTTGAAGGGGGACGGGGACCCACAGATACGCAGTATTTT. Its protein is CSVEGGRGPTDTQYF.

This clonotype has more than one count but fewer than ten. The chain couples TRBV18 to TRBJ2-1, with TRBD2 identical over 9 bases. Looked up from germline, CDR1 is KGHSH and CDR2 is LQKENI. This CDR3 is 15 amino acids long. With 8 bases clipped from V and 6 bases from J, the junction kept 11 bases outside the gene matches. The CDR3 sequence is CASTPLREGINEQFF. CDR3 in DNA: TGTGCCAGCACCCCGTTGCGGGAGGGGATCAATGAGCAGTTCTTC.

This clonotype has a count of ten or more. The gene calls are TRBV27 and TRBJ1-5; 9 positions agree with TRBD1. CDR3 size: 14 residues. The germline V gene has CDR1 MNHEY and CDR2 SMNVEV (reference sequence). Unmatched junction bases numbered 2, after V lost 3 bases and J lost 5 bases. CDR3 in amino acids: CASSFTGGDQPQHF. CDR3 coding DNA: TGTGCCAGCAGTTTCACAGGGGGCGATCAGCCCCAGCATTTT.

Note on this clonotype: One end of the junction fails to match germline, which may point to a read error. The rearrangement joins TRBV7-7 to TRBJ2-7, with D possibly matching TRBD2 (6 bases). This CDR3 contains 14 residues. Germline lookup yields CDR1 SSHAT and CDR2 FNYEAQ (reference sequence). CDR3 DNA: TGTGCTAGCAGCTTAGGGCAGGAGGGGTACGAGCAGTACTTC. Residues: CASSLGQEGYEQYF.